The 8 T cell receptor beta chains given below trace back to one sample, sequenced in a study of blood T cell repertoires in COVID-19. Profiling relied on immunoSEQ multiplex PCR, and the TCRdb table lists in-frame clones only, not all of them. The table has approximately 150,000 clones, roughly four fifths seen once. The sequencing sample was made of peripheral blood. These receptors were taken from a human donor in a cohort sampled during active COVID-19.

The CDR3 DNA reads TGTGCCACCAGCAGAGATAAAGCGGGAGGGCCAGGACGAGAGCAGTTCTTC. Translated, it gives CATSRDKAGGPGREQFF. This rearrangement joins TRBV15 to TRBJ2-1; 10 nucleotides agree with TRBD2. There are 17 residues in the CDR3. Germline CDR1 reads LNHNV; CDR2 reads YYDKDF (reference sequence). Germline trimming cut 0 bases from V and 10 bases from J; bases unmatched to any gene: 12.

J is TRBJ2-1 and V is TRBV6-2 or TRBV6-3; 10 bases map to TRBD2. Germline lookup yields CDR1 MNHEY and CDR2 SVGEGT. The CDR3 is 15 amino acids. Germline trimming cut 5 bases from V and 2 bases from J; bases unmatched to any gene: 3. The CDR3 DNA reads as TGTGCCAGCAGTCTAGCGGGAGATCCCTACAATGAGCAGTTCTTC. Translation: CASSLAGDPYNEQFF.

The chain combines TRBV3-1 (or the pseudogene TRBV3-2) with TRBJ2-2; 7 bases are shared with TRBD1. From germline, CDR1 is LGHDT and CDR2 YNNKEL (reference sequence). V gave up 6 bases and J gave up 7 bases; unmatched junction bases: 11. This CDR3 has 15 amino acids. The CDR3 spells CASSHTLQGVGELFF. CDR3 nucleotide sequence: TGTGCCAGCAGTCATACACTTCAGGGGGTCGGGGAGCTGTTTTTT.

V usage is TRBV5-1 and J usage is TRBJ1-2; no clear D. Germline CDR1 SGHRS, CDR2 YFSETQ. Between the trimmed V and J ends, which lost 4 bases and 9 bases, there was a span of 13 bases. The CDR3 runs 12 residues. CDR3 in DNA: TGCGCCAGCAGCCCGGACGGCGGGAGCTACACCTTC. Its translation is CASSPDGGSYTF.

The chain uses TRBV19 and TRBJ2-7; the D gene is possibly TRBD1 (5 bases). The CDR3 is 14 amino acids. V lost 1 base and J 1 base, leaving 8 bases between the germline ends. Germline V gene data show CDR1 as LNHDA and CDR2 as SQIVND (reference sequence). The DNA for the CDR3 is TGTGCCAGTAGTATAGGGGGCAGGTCCTACGAGCAGTACTTC. As protein: CASSIGGRSYEQYF.

The V call is TRBV7-2, the J call TRBJ2-5, with 8 bases lining up with TRBD2. This CDR3 is built from 16 residues. The junction had 8 bases not matched to a gene; V was cut back by 5 bases and J by 0 bases. The V gene's germline CDR1 is SGHTA and CDR2 FQGNSA. The CDR3 DNA follows: TGTGCCAGCAGCCCGAGGGCTAGCGGGTACCAAGAGACCCAGTACTTC. Translation gives CASSPRASGYQETQYF.

The chain combines TRBV4-3 with TRBJ2-1; possible D gene TRBD1, 6 bases. The CDR3 consists of 16 residues. Germline V CDR1 and CDR2: LGHNA, YSLEER. Trimming cost V 1 base and J 5 bases, with 15 bases left between them. As DNA, the CDR3 is TGCGCCAGCAGCCAAGTTGGGGGCAGGGCTAACAATGAGCAGTTCTTC. Translating it yields CASSQVGGRANNEQFF.

This chain joins TRBV5-3 and TRBJ1-5, with TRBD1 matching over 7 bases. TRBV5-3 is an open reading frame whose function is uncertain. Unmatched junction bases numbered 17, after V lost 1 base and J lost 4 bases. This CDR3 contains 19 residues. The CDR3 loop reads CARSLRDSHRILLNQPQHF. CDR3 sequence (DNA): TGTGCCAGAAGCTTGAGGGACAGCCACCGAATTCTCTTGAATCAGCCCCAGCATTTT.